One sample yielded the 28 T cell receptor beta chains listed below, sequenced in a study of OX40 agonist ivuxolimab in advanced cancers. Data came from immunoSEQ multiplex PCR; TCRdb stores just in-frame clones and leaves some out. The table lists about 25,000 clones, 65% to 90% of them singletons. The specimen comprised CD4+ or CD8+ T cells sorted from blood, sampled in a trial of the OX40 agonist ivuxolimab. Receptors originate from an adult with an advanced solid tumor such as melanoma, head and neck, liver or kidney cancer.

This clone was detected a few times. The rearrangement uses TRBV19 and TRBJ2-5, with D possibly being TRBD1 (6 bases). The CDR3 length is 15 residues. Trimming stripped 5 bases from V and 2 bases from J, with 15 bases between. Germline lookup yields CDR1 LNHDA and CDR2 SQIVND (reference sequence). CDR3 in amino acids: CASSPRQVTQETQYF. DNA of the CDR3: TGTGCCAGTAGTCCGAGACAGGTGACTCAAGAGACCCAGTACTTC.

The table lists this clone with many counts. The chain carries TRBV5-6 and TRBJ1-1; possibly TRBD1 for D (5 bases). CDR3 size: 12 residues. Germline V gene sequence: CDR1 SGHDT, CDR2 YYEEEE. Deletions cut 4 bases from V and 6 bases from J, with 10 bases between. CDR3 region: CASSADSSEAFF. DNA for the CDR3: TGTGCCAGCAGCGCCGACAGTTCTGAAGCTTTCTTT.

The DNA of the CDR3 is TGTGCCAGCAGCTTACTAGGAGACTACCGATGCAATGAGCAGTTCTTC. Amino acid sequence: CASSLLGDYRCNEQFF. The V gene is TRBV11-1, the J gene TRBJ2-1, with D possibly TRBD2 on 5 matching bases. Trimming left V 2 bases short and J 6 bases short, with 17 bases between. The CDR3 loop spans 16 amino acids. Per the germline V gene, CDR1 is SGHAT and CDR2 is FQDESV (reference sequence).

This chain joins TRBV29-1 and TRBJ2-7, with D maybe TRBD1 (5 bases). The V end lost 8 bases, the J end lost 5 bases, and 16 bases lay between the germline ends. The CDR3 runs 12 residues. Germline CDR1 is SQVTM and CDR2 is ANQGSEA. The CDR3 reads CSIAREGDEQYF. The CDR3 bases are TGCAGCATTGCCAGGGAAGGAGACGAGCAGTACTTC.

The chain employs TRBV9 and TRBJ2-1; D is possibly TRBD2 (5 bases). Germline CDR1 and CDR2: SGDLS and YYNGEE. V was trimmed by 0 bases and J by 1 base, leaving 8 bases between them. This CDR3 comprises 15 residues. CDR3 sequence (DNA): TGTGCCAGCAGCGTAGACGGCGGGTCCTACAATGAGCAGTTCTTC. This translates into CASSVDGGSYNEQFF.

The rearrangement joins TRBV5-5 to TRBJ2-5; D might be TRBD2 (5 bases). The CDR3 runs 13 residues. Germline CDR1 is SGHKS and CDR2 is YYEKEE (reference sequence). V lost 4 bases, J lost 3 bases, and 10 bases lay in between. CDR3 amino acids: CASSPDLEETQYF. The CDR3 bases are TGTGCCAGCAGCCCGGACTTAGAAGAGACCCAGTACTTC.

This clone is a singleton in its sample. This rearrangement joins TRBV27 to TRBJ2-5, with 7 bases fitting TRBD1. With V trimmed by 5 bases and J by 1 base, 4 bases remained unmatched. This CDR3 is 14 amino acids long. CDR1 is MNHEY, CDR2 SMNVEV, per germline (reference sequence). The CDR3 DNA is TGTGCCAGCAGTGGGGACAGATCCCAAGAGACCCAGTACTTC. The encoded protein is CASSGDRSQETQYF.

The rearrangement uses TRBV18 and TRBJ2-1; tentatively, D is TRBD1 (5 bases). CDR1 and CDR2 from the germline V gene are KGHSH and LQKENI. This CDR3 contains 14 residues. Trimming removed 4 bases at V and 4 bases at J, with 11 bases between. CDR3 region: CASSLQGLYNEQFF. The CDR3 region has the DNA TGTGCCAGCTCACTGCAGGGCCTATACAATGAGCAGTTCTTC.

J is TRBJ2-7 and V is TRBV7-2; the D gene is possibly TRBD1 (6 bases). V was clipped by 4 bases and J by 2 bases, with 12 bases between them. Germline CDR1 SGHTA, CDR2 FQGNSA. The CDR3 length is 14 residues. CDR3 residues: CASSSHRDAYEQYF. Written as DNA, the CDR3 is TGTGCCAGCAGCTCACACAGGGACGCCTACGAGCAGTACTTC.

The chain carries TRBV11-3 and TRBJ1-2; a possible D gene is TRBD1 (5 bases). There are 13 residues in the CDR3. Germline-derived CDR1 and CDR2 are SGHNT and YENEEA. V gave up 6 bases and J gave up 1 base, with 9 bases separating them. This chain's CDR3 is CASRWGLNYGYTF. The CDR3 bases are TGTGCCAGCAGGTGGGGCCTTAACTATGGCTACACCTTC.

The chain couples TRBV10-3 to TRBJ2-2; maybe TRBD1 (6 bases). The CDR3 runs 16 residues. V lost 0 bases and J 2 bases, leaving 10 bases between the germline ends. CDR1 and CDR2 (germline): ENHRY, SYGVKD. CDR3 region: CAISESGTRNTGELFF. CDR3 sequence (DNA): TGTGCCATCAGTGAGTCCGGGACAAGAAACACCGGGGAGCTGTTTTTT.

This clone appeared a few times. The CDR3 nucleotides are TGCGCCAGCAGCTCCGGACAGACGAACACCGGGGAGCTGTTTTTT. It encodes CASSSGQTNTGELFF. The V and J genes are TRBV5-1 and TRBJ2-2; D may be TRBD1 (6 bases). This CDR3 comprises 15 residues. The V gene's germline CDR1 is SGHRS and CDR2 YFSETQ. Trimming took off 3 bases at V and 0 bases at J, with 9 bases between the two ends.

This chain links TRBV28 with TRBJ2-1; 10 positions agree with TRBD1. V shed 6 bases, J shed 9 bases, and the junction held 11 bases outside the gene matches. CDR1 is MDHEN, CDR2 SYDVKM, per germline. The CDR3 consists of 15 residues. The CDR3 is CASSPRDRGLGEQFF. The CDR3 nucleotides read TGTGCCAGCAGCCCCCGGGACAGGGGCTTGGGTGAGCAGTTCTTC.

The CDR3 DNA sequence: TGTGCCAGCAGCTTATATGCAACTAATGAAAAACTGTTTTTT. This translates into CASSLYATNEKLFF. V usage is TRBV7-8 and J usage is TRBJ1-4; D is ambiguous. Trimming pared 2 bases from V and 0 bases from J, leaving 4 bases between. CDR1 and CDR2 (germline): SGHVS, FQNEAQ. CDR3 length equals 14 residues.

The chain uses TRBV6-5 and TRBJ2-7; D gene unclear. The V end lost 5 bases, the J end lost 5 bases, and 13 bases lay between the germline ends. The CDR3 runs 13 residues. Germline V gene data show CDR1 as MNHEY and CDR2 as SVGAGI. The CDR3 is CASSVGFSDEQYF. CDR3 bases: TGTGCCAGCAGTGTGGGGTTTTCGGACGAGCAGTACTTC.

The genes are TRBV7-3 and TRBJ2-1, with a tentative D call TRBD2 (5 bases). The CDR3 runs 15 residues. The V and J ends lost 4 bases and 0 bases respectively, with 10 bases between them. From germline, CDR1 is SGHTA and CDR2 FQGTGA. The CDR3 DNA is TGTGCCAGCAGCTCCGGGGAGAGCTCCTACAATGAGCAGTTCTTC. It codes for CASSSGESSYNEQFF.

This clone was counted only a few times. This chain joins TRBV6-1 and TRBJ1-1; D possibly corresponds to TRBD1 (6 bases). Trimming pared 2 bases from V and 2 bases from J, leaving 9 bases between. Germline-derived CDR1 and CDR2 are MNHNS and SASEGT. The CDR3 length is 14 residues. The CDR3 coding sequence is TGTGCCAGCAGTGAAAGGGGGGGTAACACTGAAGCTTTCTTT. Translating it yields CASSERGGNTEAFF.

This clone was found once. V is TRBV28 and J is TRBJ1-5, with D perhaps matching TRBD1 (6 bases). Germline assignment: CDR1 MDHEN and CDR2 SYDVKM. The CDR3 has 14 amino acids. V gave up 5 bases and J gave up 7 bases, with 15 bases separating them. CDR3 loop: CASSPLGGWQPQHF. CDR3 DNA: TGTGCCAGCAGTCCTCTCGGGGGCTGGCAGCCCCAGCATTTT.

The chain links TRBV27 to TRBJ2-7, with D uncertain. Trimming removed 0 bases from V and 4 bases from J, with 10 bases in between. This CDR3 is built from 14 residues. Germline V lookup: CDR1 MNHEY, CDR2 SMNVEV (reference sequence). The CDR3 here is CASSLSPSRYEQYF. The CDR3 DNA reads as TGTGCCAGCAGTTTATCCCCCTCGCGGTACGAGCAGTACTTC.

The rearrangement links TRBV30 to TRBJ2-7; D remains ambiguous. Trimming cost V 3 bases and J 6 bases, with 12 bases left between them. CDR3 length: 12 residues. CDR1 and CDR2 (germline): GTSNPN, SVGIG (reference sequence). The CDR3 region is CAWSVDPLEQYF. CDR3 sequence (DNA): TGTGCCTGGAGCGTGGATCCCCTCGAGCAGTACTTC.

The rearrangement uses TRBV5-4 and TRBJ2-3; 7 positions match TRBD2. In germline, CDR1 is SGHNT, CDR2 YYREEE (reference sequence). The CDR3 consists of 14 residues. The J segment lost 2 bases and the V segment lost 2 bases, leaving 2 bases of the junction unmatched. This CDR3 is CASSLSGDTDTQYF. The CDR3 DNA follows: TGTGCCAGCAGCTTAAGCGGGGACACAGATACGCAGTATTTT.

This clone was seen only once. The V gene is TRBV29-1, the J gene TRBJ2-7; maybe TRBD1 (6 bases). The CDR3 covers 15 residues. Trimming left V 7 bases short and J 0 bases short, with 19 bases between. Germline V gives CDR1 SQVTM, CDR2 ANQGSEA. CDR3 nucleotide sequence: TGCAGCGCCGGAGGTGGGGGCGACAGCTCCTACGAGCAGTACTTC. It encodes CSAGGGGDSSYEQYF.

This clone was detected only once. The J gene is TRBJ2-4, the V gene TRBV6-1; 10 positions match TRBD1. Unmatched junction bases numbered 15, after V lost 7 bases and J lost 15 bases. The CDR3 sequence is 14 residues long. Looked up from germline, CDR1 is MNHNS and CDR2 is SASEGT. The CDR3 protein is CASTEGTGVTLMYF. The CDR3 region has the DNA TGTGCCAGCACCGAGGGGACAGGGGTAACATTAATGTACTTC.

The chain carries TRBV2 and TRBJ2-5; 9 bases are a match to TRBD1. Germline values: CDR1 SNHLY, CDR2 FYNNEI. V lost 3 bases, J lost 2 bases, and 4 bases stayed unmatched. The CDR3 runs 15 residues. The CDR3 DNA follows: TGTGCCAGCAGTGAGGACAGGGGACTTCAAGAGACCCAGTACTTC. Its protein is CASSEDRGLQETQYF.

This clone was counted between two and nine times. The CDR3 spells CASSLTSALTDTQYF. CDR3 coding DNA: TGCGCCAGCAGCTTGACTAGCGCTCTCACAGATACGCAGTATTTT. The chain combines TRBV5-1 with TRBJ2-3, with 7 bases lining up with TRBD2. J gave up 2 bases and V 1 base, and 4 bases lay outside the gene matches. The CDR3 loop spans 15 amino acids. CDR1 is SGHRS, CDR2 YFSETQ, per germline.

The chain employs TRBV27 and TRBJ2-3, with 8 bases fitting TRBD2. Looked up from germline, CDR1 is MNHEY and CDR2 is SMNVEV (reference sequence). V shed 2 bases, J shed 0 bases, and the junction held 1 base outside the gene matches. The CDR3 has 15 residues. The DNA of the CDR3 is TGTGCCAGCAGTTTAGCTAGCGGGAGCACAGATACGCAGTATTTT. This translates into CASSLASGSTDTQYF.

The CDR3, as DNA: TGTGCCAGCAGCTCTGGGAGTAGCGGGAGGGCCCGGGAGCAGTTCTTC. It encodes CASSSGSSGRAREQFF. The chain links TRBV5-6 to TRBJ2-1; 11 bases line up with TRBD2. The V gene end was trimmed by 3 bases and the J gene end by 10 bases; junction bases not matched to a gene: 12. The CDR3 has 16 amino acids. The germline gives CDR1 SGHDT, CDR2 YYEEEE.

This clone was recorded many times. The J gene is TRBJ1-2, the V gene TRBV28; D is possibly TRBD1 (6 bases). The germline V gene has CDR1 MDHEN and CDR2 SYDVKM. Trimming took off 5 bases at V and 0 bases at J, with 10 bases between the two ends. CDR3 size: 14 residues. CDR3 protein: CASSPPGANYGYTF. As DNA, the CDR3 is TGTGCCAGCAGTCCGCCAGGGGCTAACTATGGCTACACCTTC.